The rows below give T cell receptor beta chains drawn from one sample of a study of OX40 agonist ivuxolimab in advanced cancers. Generated by immunoSEQ multiplex PCR, the TCRdb table keeps only in-frame clones and is missing some. Here the sample spans roughly 14,000 clones, around 76% being singletons. Sample: CD4+ or CD8+ T cells sorted from blood, taken in a trial of the OX40 agonist ivuxolimab. The source of these receptors is an adult with an advanced solid tumor such as melanoma, head and neck, liver or kidney cancer. Both conserved end residues are part of each CDR3.

TRBV11-2,TRBJ2-5,CASSQDREGQETQYF
TRBV15,TRBJ2-3,CATSRVETGGPDTQYF
TRBV19,TRBJ2-7,CASSTGTGGSYEQYF
TRBV11-2,TRBJ2-7,CASSQNMGSYEQYF
TRBV27,TRBJ2-7,CASSLSAGTGVNYEQYF
TRBV7-9,TRBJ2-7,CASSPRLGGDSYEQYF
TRBV4-2,TRBJ2-7,CASSLDPSYEQYF
TRBV28,TRBJ2-3,CASSFWRVDTQYF
TRBV4-3,TRBJ2-2,CASSQVTGELFF
TRBV6-4,TRBJ2-3,CASSDSDSTDTQYF
TRBV6-6,TRBJ2-7,CASSSAGLAGNYEQYF
TRBV11-3,TRBJ2-1,CASSPQMDEQFF
TRBV7-3,TRBJ1-1,CASSLLSSNTEAFF
TRBV5-1,TRBJ1-1,CASSLEDSSMNTEAFF
TRBV13,TRBJ2-5,CASSLRQGLRETQYF